This T cell receptor beta chain was sequenced in a study of CD8 T cells in ankylosing spondylitis. General study points: A motif in TCR beta, a set of roughly 8 highly homologous variants, appeared characteristic of ankylosing spondylitis blood. The authors reported significant enrichment of disease-linked clones in matched ankylosing spondylitis synovial fluid.

TCRdb itself ran the 5' RACE reads through MiXCR, one entry per CDR3 protein. The repertoire holds some 840,000 distinct CDR3 sequences, with about 10% as singletons. V was clipped by 5 bases and J by 0 bases; unmatched bases: 3. The germline gives CDR1 ENHRY, CDR2 SYGVKD. The CDR3 spans 14 residues. Comments on this clonotype: Antigen specificity is unknown.

The sequencing input was blood, either unsorted or a sorted T cell fraction (not recorded which). V gene TRBV10-3 combines with J gene TRBJ2-7; 8 bases match TRBD2. The clonotype comes from a male donor with ankylosing spondylitis. The CDR3 is CAISRTSFSYEQYF. In DNA, the CDR3 is TGTGCCATCAGTCGGACTAGCTTCTCCTACGAGCAGTACTTC.